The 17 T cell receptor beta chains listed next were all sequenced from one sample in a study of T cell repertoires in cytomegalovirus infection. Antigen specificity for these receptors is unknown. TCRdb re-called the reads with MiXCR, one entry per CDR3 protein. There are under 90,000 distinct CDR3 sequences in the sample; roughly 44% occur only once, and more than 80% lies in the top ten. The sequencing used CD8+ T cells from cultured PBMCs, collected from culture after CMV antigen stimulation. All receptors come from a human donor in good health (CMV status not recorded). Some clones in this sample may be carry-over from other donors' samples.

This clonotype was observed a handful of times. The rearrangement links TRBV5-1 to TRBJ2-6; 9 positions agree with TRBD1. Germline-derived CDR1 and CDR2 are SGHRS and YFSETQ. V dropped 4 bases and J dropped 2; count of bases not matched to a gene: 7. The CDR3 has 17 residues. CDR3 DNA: TGCGCCAGCAGCAATACCGGGACAGGGACTGGGGCCAACGTCCTGACTTTC. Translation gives CASSNTGTGTGANVLTF.

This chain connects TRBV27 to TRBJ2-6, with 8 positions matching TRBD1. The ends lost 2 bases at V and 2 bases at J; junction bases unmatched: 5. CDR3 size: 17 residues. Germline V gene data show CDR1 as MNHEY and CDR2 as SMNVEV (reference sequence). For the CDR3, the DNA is TGTGCCAGCAGTTTAGGGACAGGAGGGCCTGGGGCCAACGTCCTGACTTTC. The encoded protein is CASSLGTGGPGANVLTF.

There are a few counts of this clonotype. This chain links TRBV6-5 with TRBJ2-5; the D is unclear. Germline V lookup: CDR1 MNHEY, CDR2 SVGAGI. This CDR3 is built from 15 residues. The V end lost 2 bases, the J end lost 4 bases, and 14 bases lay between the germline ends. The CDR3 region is CASSYPSENPETQYF. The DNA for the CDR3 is TGTGCCAGCAGTTACCCATCGGAGAACCCAGAGACCCAGTACTTC.

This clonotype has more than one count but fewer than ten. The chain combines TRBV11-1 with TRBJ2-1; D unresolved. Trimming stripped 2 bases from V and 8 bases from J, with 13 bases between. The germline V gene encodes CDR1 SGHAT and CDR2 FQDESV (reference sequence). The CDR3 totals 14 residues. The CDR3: CASSLLNLVDEQFF. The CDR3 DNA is TGTGCCAGCAGCTTACTAAACCTTGTAGATGAGCAGTTCTTC. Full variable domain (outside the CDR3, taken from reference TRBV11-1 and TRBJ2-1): EAEVAQSPRYKITEKSQAVAFWCDPISGHATLYWYRQILGQGPELLVQFQDESVVDDSQLPKDRFSAERLKGVDSTLKIQPAELGDSAMYLCASSLLNLVDEQFFGPGTRLTVL.

Here the CDR3 reads CASSYPFQVRGGPVDTQYF. The CDR3 DNA follows: TGTGCCAGCAGTTACCCTTTCCAAGTTAGAGGGGGGCCGGTTGATACGCAGTATTTT. The chain joins TRBV6-8 to TRBJ2-3; D could derive from TRBD1 or TRBD2 (6 bases each). Germline CDR1 MNHGY, CDR2 SAAAGT. CDR3 length equals 19 residues. V was trimmed by 2 bases and J by 6 bases, leaving 27 bases between them.

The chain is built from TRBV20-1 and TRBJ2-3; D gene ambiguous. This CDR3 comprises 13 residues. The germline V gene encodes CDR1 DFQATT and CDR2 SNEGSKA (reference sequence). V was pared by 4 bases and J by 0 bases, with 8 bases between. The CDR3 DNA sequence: TGCAGTGCTAAAATTGGGAGCACAGATACGCAGTATTTT. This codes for CSAKIGSTDTQYF.

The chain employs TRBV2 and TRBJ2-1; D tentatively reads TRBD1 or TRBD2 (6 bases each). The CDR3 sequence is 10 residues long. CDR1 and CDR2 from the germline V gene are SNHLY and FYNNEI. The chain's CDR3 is CASRGDEQFF. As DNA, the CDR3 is TGTGCTTCTAGGGGGGATGAGCAGTTCTTC.

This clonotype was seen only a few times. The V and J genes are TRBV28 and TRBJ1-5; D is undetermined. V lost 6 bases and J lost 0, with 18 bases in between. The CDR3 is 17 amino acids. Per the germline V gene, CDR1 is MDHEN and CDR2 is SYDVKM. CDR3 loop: CASSRGRADHSNQPQHF. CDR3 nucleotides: TGTGCCAGCAGCCGAGGTAGGGCAGACCATAGCAATCAGCCCCAGCATTTT.

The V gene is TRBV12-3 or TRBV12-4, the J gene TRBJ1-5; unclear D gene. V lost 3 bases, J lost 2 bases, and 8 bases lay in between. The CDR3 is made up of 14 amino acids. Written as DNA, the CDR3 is TGTGCCAGCAGTTTGATCACGGGCAATCAGCCCCAGCATTTT. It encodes CASSLITGNQPQHF.

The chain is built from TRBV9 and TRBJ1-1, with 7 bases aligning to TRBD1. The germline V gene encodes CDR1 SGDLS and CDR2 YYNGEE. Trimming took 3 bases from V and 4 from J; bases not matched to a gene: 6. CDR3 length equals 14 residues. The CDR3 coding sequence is TGTGCCAGCAGCGCGACAGGGTTGAGCACTGAAGCTTTCTTT. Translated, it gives CASSATGLSTEAFF.

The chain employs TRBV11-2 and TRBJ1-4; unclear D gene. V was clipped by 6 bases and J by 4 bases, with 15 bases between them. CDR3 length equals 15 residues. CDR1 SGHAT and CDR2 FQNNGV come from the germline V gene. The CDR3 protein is CASRQGWADNEKLFF. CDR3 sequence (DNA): TGTGCCAGCAGACAAGGCTGGGCCGATAATGAAAAACTGTTTTTT.

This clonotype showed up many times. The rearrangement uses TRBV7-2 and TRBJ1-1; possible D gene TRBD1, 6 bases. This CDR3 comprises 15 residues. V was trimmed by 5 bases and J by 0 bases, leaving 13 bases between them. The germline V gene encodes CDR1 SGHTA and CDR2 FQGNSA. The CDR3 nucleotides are TGTGCCAGCAGCCTATCGGACAGCATGAACACTGAAGCTTTCTTT. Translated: CASSLSDSMNTEAFF.

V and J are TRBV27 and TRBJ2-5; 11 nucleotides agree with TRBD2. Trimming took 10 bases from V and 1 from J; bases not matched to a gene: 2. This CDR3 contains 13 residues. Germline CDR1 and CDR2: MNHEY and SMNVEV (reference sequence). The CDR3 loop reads CATTSGGQETQYF. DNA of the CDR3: TGTGCCACCACTAGCGGGGGCCAAGAGACCCAGTACTTC.

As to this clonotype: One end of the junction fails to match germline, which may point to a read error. The CDR3 loop reads CASSSPQNTGELFF. The CDR3 region has the DNA TGTGCTAGCAGCTCCCCACAGAACACCGGGGAGCTGTTTTTT. V is TRBV7-6 and J is TRBJ2-2, with no clear D. This CDR3 spans 14 amino acids. CDR1 is SGHVS and CDR2 is FNYEAQ in the germline V gene.

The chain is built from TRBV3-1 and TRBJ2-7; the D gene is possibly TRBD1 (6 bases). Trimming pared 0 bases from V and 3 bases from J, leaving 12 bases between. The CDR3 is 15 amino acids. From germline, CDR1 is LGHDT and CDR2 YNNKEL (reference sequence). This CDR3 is CASSQDVAGDYEQYF. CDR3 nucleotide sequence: TGTGCCAGCAGCCAAGATGTCGCAGGGGACTACGAGCAGTACTTC.

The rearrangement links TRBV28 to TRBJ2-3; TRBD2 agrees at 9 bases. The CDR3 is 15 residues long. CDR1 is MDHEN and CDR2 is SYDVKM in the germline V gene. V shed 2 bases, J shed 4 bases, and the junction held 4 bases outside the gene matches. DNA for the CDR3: TGTGCCAGCAGTTTAATAGCGGGAGTACCAGATACGCAGTATTTT. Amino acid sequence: CASSLIAGVPDTQYF.

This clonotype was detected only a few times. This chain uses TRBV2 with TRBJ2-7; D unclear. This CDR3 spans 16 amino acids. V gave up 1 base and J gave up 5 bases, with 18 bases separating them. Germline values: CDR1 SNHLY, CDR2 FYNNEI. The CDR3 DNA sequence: TGTGCCAGCAGTGAAGAAGACGGCAAGGTGGTTGACGAGCAGTACTTC. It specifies CASSEEDGKVVDEQYF.